The source of this T cell receptor beta chain is a study of cytomegalovirus exposure and HLA in healthy donors. The wider study: Early released data comprised around 79 million unique TCRs from HLA-typed donors.

V lost 4 bases and J lost 5, with 11 bases in between. The CDR3 runs to 13 residues. CDR1 MNHEY and CDR2 SMNVEV come from the germline V gene (reference sequence). Researchers ran the PCR with 60 Vbeta and 13 Jbeta primers. Here immunoSEQ multiplex PCR was the method, and the copy in TCRdb shows in-frame clones only, minus some. The table has 100,000 to 150,000 clones, 84% seen once. This clone was detected a few times. Input material: PBMCs. The V gene is TRBV27, the J gene TRBJ1-2, with no clear D. The clonotype comes from a man aged 45-65 years in good health and CMV-seronegative. The CDR3 coding sequence is TGTGCCAGCAGTTCCGTAGCTTCTTATGGCTACACCTTC. Its protein product is CASSSVASYGYTF.